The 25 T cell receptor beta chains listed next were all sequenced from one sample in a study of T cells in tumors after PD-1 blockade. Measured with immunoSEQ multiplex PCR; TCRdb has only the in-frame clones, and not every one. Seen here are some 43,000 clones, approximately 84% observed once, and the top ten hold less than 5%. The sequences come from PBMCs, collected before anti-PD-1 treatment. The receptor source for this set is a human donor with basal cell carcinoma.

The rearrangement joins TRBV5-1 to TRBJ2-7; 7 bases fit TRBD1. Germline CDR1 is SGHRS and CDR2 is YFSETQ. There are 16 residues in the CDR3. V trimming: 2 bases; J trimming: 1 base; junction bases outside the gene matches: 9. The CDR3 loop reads CASSLLTRDSSYEQYF. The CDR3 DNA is TGCGCCAGCAGCTTACTGACCCGGGACAGTTCCTACGAGCAGTACTTC.

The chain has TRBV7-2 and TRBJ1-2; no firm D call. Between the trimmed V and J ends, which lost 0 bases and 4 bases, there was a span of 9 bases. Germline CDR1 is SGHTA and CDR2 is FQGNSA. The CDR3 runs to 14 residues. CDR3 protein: CASSLAMGGYGYTF. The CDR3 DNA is TGTGCCAGCAGCTTAGCGATGGGAGGCTATGGCTACACCTTC. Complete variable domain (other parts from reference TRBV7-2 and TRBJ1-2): GAGVSQSPSNKVTEKGKDVELRCDPISGHTALYWYRQSLGQGLEFLIYFQGNSAPDKSGLPSDRFSAERTGGSVSTLTIQRTQQEDSAVYLCASSLAMGGYGYTFGSGTRLTVV.

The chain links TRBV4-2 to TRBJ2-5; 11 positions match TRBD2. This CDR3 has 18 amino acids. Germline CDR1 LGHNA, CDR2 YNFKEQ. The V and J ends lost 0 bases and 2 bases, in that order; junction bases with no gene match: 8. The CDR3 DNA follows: TGTGCCAGCAGCCAAGATTTTCTAGCGGGGGGCCTTCAAGAGACCCAGTACTTC. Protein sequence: CASSQDFLAGGLQETQYF.

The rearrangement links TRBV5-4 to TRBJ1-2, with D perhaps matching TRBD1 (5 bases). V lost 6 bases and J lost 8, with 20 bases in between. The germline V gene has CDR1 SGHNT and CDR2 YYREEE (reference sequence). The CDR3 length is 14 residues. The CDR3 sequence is CASTRAGESRGYTF. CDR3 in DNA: TGTGCCAGCACTCGAGCGGGGGAATCGCGCGGCTACACCTTC.

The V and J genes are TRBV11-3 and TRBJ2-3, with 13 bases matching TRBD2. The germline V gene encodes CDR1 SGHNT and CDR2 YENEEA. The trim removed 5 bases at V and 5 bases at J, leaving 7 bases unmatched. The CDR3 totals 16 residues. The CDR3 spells CASSVTSGGAGDTQYF. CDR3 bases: TGTGCCAGCAGCGTCACTAGCGGGGGGGCTGGAGATACGCAGTATTTT.

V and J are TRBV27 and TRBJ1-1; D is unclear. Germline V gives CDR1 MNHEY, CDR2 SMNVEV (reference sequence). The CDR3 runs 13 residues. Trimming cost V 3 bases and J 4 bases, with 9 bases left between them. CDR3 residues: CASSFAPGTEAFF. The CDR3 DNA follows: TGTGCCAGCAGTTTCGCTCCTGGCACTGAAGCTTTCTTT.

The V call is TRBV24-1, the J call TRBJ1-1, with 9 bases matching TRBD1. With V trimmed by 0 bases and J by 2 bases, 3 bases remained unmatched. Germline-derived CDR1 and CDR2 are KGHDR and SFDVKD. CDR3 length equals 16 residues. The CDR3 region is CATSDLLDRGNTEAFF. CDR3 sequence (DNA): TGTGCCACCAGTGATTTGTTGGACAGGGGAAACACTGAAGCTTTCTTT.

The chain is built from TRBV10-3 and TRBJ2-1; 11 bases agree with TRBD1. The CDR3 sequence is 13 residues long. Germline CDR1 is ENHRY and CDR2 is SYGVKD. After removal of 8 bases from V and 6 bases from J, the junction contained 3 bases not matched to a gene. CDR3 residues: CAIGGQGGNEQFF. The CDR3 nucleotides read TGTGCCATCGGGGGACAGGGGGGCAATGAGCAGTTCTTC.

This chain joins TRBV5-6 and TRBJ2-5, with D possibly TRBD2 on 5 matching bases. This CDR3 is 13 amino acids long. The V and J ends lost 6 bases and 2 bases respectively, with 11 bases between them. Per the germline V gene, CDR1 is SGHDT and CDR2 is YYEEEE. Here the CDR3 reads CASTPGLQETQYF. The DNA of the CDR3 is TGTGCCAGCACCCCGGGATTACAAGAGACCCAGTACTTC.

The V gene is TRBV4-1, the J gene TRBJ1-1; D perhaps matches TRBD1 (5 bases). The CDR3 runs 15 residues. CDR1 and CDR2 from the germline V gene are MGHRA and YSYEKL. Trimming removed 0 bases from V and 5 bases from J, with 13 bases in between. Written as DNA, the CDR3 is TGCGCCAGCAGCCAAGACGAAGGGGTGGGAACTGAAGCTTTCTTT. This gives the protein CASSQDEGVGTEAFF.

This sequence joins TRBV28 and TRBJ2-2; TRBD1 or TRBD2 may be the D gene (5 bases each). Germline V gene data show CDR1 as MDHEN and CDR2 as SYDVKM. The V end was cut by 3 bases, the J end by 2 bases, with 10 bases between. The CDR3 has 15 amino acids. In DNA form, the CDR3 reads TGTGCCAGCAGTTTCCCGGGACCTAACACCGGGGAGCTGTTTTTT. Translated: CASSFPGPNTGELFF.

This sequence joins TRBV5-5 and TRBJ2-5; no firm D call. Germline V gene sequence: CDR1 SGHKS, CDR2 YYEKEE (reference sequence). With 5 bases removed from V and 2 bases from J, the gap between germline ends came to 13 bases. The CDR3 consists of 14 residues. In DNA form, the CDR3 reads TGTGCCAGCAGGTCTAAGGACGGACAAGAGACCCAGTACTTC. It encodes CASRSKDGQETQYF. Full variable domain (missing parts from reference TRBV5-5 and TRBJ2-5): DAGVTQSPTHLIKTRGQQVTLRCSPISGHKSVSWYQQVLGQGPQFIFQYYEKEERGRGNFPDRFSARQFPNYSSELNVNALLLGDSALYLCASRSKDGQETQYFGPGTRLLVL.

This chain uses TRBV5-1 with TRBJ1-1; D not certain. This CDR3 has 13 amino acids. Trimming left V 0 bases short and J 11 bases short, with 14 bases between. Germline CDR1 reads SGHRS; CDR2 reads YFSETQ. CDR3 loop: CASSLAVGGRAFF. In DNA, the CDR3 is TGCGCCAGCAGCTTGGCGGTCGGCGGGAGGGCTTTCTTT.

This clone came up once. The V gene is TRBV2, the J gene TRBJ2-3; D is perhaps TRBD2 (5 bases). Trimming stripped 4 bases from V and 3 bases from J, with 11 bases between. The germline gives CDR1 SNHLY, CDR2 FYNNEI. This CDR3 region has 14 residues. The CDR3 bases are TGTGCCAGCAGTGCCCCAACTAGTACAGATACGCAGTATTTT. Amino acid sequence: CASSAPTSTDTQYF.

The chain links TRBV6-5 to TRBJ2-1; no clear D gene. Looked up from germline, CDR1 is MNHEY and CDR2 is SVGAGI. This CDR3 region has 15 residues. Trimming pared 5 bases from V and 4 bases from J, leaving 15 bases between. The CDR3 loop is CASSQQVGSYNEQFF. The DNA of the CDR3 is TGTGCCAGCAGTCAGCAGGTGGGATCATACAATGAGCAGTTCTTC.

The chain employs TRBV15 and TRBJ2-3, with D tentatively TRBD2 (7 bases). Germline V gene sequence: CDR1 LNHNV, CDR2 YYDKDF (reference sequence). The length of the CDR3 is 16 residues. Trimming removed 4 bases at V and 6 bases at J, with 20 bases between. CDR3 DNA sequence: TGTGCCACCAGCACCGGGGAGGGGGGGGAGGTCGATACGCAGTATTTT. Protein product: CATSTGEGGEVDTQYF.

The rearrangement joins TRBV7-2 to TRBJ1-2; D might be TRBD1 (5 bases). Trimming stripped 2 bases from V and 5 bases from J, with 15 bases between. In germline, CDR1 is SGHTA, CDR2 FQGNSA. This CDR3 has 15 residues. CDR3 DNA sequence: TGTGCCAGCAGCTTAAAGCAGGGAACTTTGTATGGCTACACCTTC. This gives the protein CASSLKQGTLYGYTF.

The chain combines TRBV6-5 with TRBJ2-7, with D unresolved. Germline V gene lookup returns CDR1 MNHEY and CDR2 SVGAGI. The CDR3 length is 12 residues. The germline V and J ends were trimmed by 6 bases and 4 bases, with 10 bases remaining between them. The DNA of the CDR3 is TGTGCCAGCAGCCTGGATCAGTACGAGCAGTACTTC. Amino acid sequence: CASSLDQYEQYF.

As DNA, the CDR3 is TGCGCCAGCAGCTTGGTGGGACCGGACACCTTGGGTGAAAAACTGTTTTTT. Translated, it gives CASSLVGPDTLGEKLFF. The chain is built from TRBV5-1 and TRBJ1-4; D might be TRBD1 (5 bases). The CDR3 is 17 amino acids. Per the germline V gene, CDR1 is SGHRS and CDR2 is YFSETQ. V gave up 0 bases and J gave up 7 bases, with 19 bases separating them. Complete variable domain (other parts from reference TRBV5-1 and TRBJ1-4): KAGVTQTPRYLIKTRGQQVTLSCSPISGHRSVSWYQQTPGQGLQFLFEYFSETQRNKGNFPGRFSGRQFSNSRSEMNVSTLELGDSALYLCASSLVGPDTLGEKLFFGSGTQLSVL.

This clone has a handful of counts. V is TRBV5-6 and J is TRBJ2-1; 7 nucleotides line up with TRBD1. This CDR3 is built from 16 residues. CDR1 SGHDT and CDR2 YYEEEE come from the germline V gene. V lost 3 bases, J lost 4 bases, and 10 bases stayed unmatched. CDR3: CASSSPDVGQYNEQFF. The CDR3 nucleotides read TGTGCCAGCAGCTCTCCGGACGTGGGACAGTACAATGAGCAGTTCTTC.

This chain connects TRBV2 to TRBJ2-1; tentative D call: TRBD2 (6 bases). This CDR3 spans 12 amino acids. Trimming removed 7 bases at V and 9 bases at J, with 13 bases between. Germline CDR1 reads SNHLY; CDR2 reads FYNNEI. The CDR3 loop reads CASKRSGGEQFF. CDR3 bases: TGTGCCAGCAAGAGGTCCGGGGGTGAGCAGTTCTTC.

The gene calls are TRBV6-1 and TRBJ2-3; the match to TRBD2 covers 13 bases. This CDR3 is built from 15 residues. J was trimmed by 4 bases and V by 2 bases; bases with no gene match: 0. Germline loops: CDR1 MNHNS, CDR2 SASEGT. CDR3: CASSETSGGADTQYF. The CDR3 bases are TGTGCCAGCAGTGAAACTAGCGGGGGGGCAGATACGCAGTATTTT.

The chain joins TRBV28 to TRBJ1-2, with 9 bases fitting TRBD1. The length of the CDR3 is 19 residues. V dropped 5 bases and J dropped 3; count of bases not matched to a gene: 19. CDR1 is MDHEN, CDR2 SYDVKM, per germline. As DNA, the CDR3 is TGTGCCAGCAGTCCCTCCTTACCGGGACAGGGAAGGAAAGACTATGGCTACACCTTC. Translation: CASSPSLPGQGRKDYGYTF.

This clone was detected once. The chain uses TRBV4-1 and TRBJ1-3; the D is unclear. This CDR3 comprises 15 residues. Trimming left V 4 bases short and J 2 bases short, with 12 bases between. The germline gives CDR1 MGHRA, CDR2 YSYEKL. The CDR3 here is CASSPLGAPGNTIYF. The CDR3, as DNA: TGCGCCAGCAGCCCCTTGGGCGCGCCTGGAAACACCATATATTTT.

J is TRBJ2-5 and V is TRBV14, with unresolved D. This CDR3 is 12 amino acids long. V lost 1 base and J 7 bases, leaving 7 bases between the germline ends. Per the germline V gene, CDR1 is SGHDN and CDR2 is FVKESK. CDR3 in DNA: TGTGCCAGCAGCCAAGTATTGACGACCCAGTACTTC. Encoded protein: CASSQVLTTQYF.